This T cell receptor beta chain was observed in a study of neurological immune-mediated disorders. The CDR3 is 14 amino acids. Trimming took 5 bases from V and 2 from J, leaving 11 bases between them. Germline V gives CDR1 SGHTA, CDR2 FQGNSA. The unsorted libraries originated from 2 million PBMCs that had been stored at -80 C. One entry per CDR3 protein results from TCRdb running MiXCR on the 5' RACE reads. The data contain about 62,000 distinct CDR3 sequences, under 5.5% of them singletons. This clonotype occurred many times. The V call is TRBV7-2, the J call TRBJ2-3; D unclear. Sequencing used PBMCs. The clonotype originates from a woman aged 45-60 years with multiple sclerosis. Here the CDR3 reads CASSDRGVTDTQYF. In nucleotides, the CDR3 is TGTGCCAGCAGCGACCGAGGAGTCACAGATACGCAGTATTTT.